Below are 2 T cell receptor beta chains sequenced from a single sample in a study of CD8+CD57+ T cells in acquired aplastic anemia. TCR beta VDJ and CDR3 were profiled, and genomic DNA was the template. MiXCR was run by TCRdb on the reads, yielding one entry per CDR3 protein. The repertoire holds 200,000 or so distinct CDR3 sequences, with 64% as singletons. Sequencing was performed on sorted CD4+, CD8+, or CD8+CD57+ T cells (not recorded which) from PBMCs. These receptors all come from a human donor with severe aplastic anemia or a healthy control (not recorded which).

Only a few counts were recorded for this clonotype. V and J are TRBV7-2 and TRBJ2-7, with 9 bases aligning to TRBD1. This CDR3 comprises 15 residues. V lost 5 bases and J lost 2; bases outside the gene matches: 7. Germline CDR1 reads SGHTA; CDR2 reads FQGNSA. CDR3 protein: CASSPQGAVPYEQYF. CDR3 nucleotide sequence: TGTGCCAGCAGCCCACAGGGGGCGGTACCCTACGAGCAGTACTTC.

This CDR3 reads CASSSAGTSSYEQYF. CDR3 DNA: TGTGCCAGCAGCTCCGCAGGGACTAGCAGCTACGAGCAGTACTTC. V and J are TRBV7-3 and TRBJ2-7, with 9 bases fitting TRBD2. The CDR3 totals 15 residues. V trimming: 4 bases; J trimming: 3 bases; junction bases outside the gene matches: 7. Germline V gene lookup returns CDR1 SGHTA and CDR2 FQGTGA.